These 2 T cell receptor beta chains share one sample of origin, sequenced in a study of blood T cell repertoires in COVID-19. The protocol was immunoSEQ multiplex PCR, while the TCRdb copy is restricted to in-frame clones and leaves out a portion. The sample includes around 150,000 clones, more than 80% of them seen just once. The sequencing input was peripheral blood. The receptors stem from a human donor in a cohort sampled during active COVID-19.

The rearrangement uses TRBV6-5 and TRBJ2-1; 7 bases fit TRBD2. The V gene end was trimmed by 9 bases and the J gene end by 1 base; junction bases not matched to a gene: 6. The germline V gene encodes CDR1 MNHEY and CDR2 SVGAGI. The CDR3 has 14 residues. The CDR3 loop reads CASRREHSYNEQFF. CDR3 nucleotide sequence: TGTGCCAGTAGGCGGGAGCATTCCTACAATGAGCAGTTCTTC.

The gene calls are TRBV5-1 and TRBJ1-3; D call uncertain. The V end was cut by 5 bases, the J end by 0 bases, with 6 bases between. Germline V CDR1 and CDR2: SGHRS, YFSETQ. The CDR3 extends over 13 amino acids. In DNA form, the CDR3 reads TGCGCCAGCAGGGCGGACTCTGGAAACACCATATATTTT. As protein: CASRADSGNTIYF.